One and the same sample provided the 13 T cell receptor beta chains below, sequenced in a study of T cells in Graves' hyperthyroidism and ophthalmopathy. Amplification targeted TCR beta CDR3 regions from RNA transcripts. The HTBI primer set served for first-round RT-PCR of the TCR CDR3. Using its own MiXCR run on the multiplex PCR reads, TCRdb lists one record per CDR3 protein. The sample has hundreds of thousands of distinct CDR3 sequences; about 13% are singletons. The sequenced material came from blood. The source is a woman aged 18-30 years with Graves' hyperthyroidism.

This chain links TRBV28 with TRBJ1-5; no definite D call. With 2 bases removed from V and 0 bases from J, the gap between germline ends came to 14 bases. CDR1 and CDR2 (germline): MDHEN, SYDVKM. This CDR3 comprises 17 residues. The CDR3 nucleotides are TGTGCCAGCAGTTTAAGACTCGGTCCGTATAGCAATCAGCCCCAGCATTTT. Residues: CASSLRLGPYSNQPQHF.

In its sample, this clonotype was seen many times. The rearrangement joins TRBV7-8 to TRBJ1-5; no clear D. CDR3 length: 16 amino acids. Trimming pared 5 bases from V and 2 bases from J, leaving 16 bases between. Per the germline V gene, CDR1 is SGHVS and CDR2 is FQNEAQ. CDR3 sequence: CASSPTFTLGNQPQHF. The DNA of the CDR3 is TGTGCCAGCAGCCCGACCTTCACCCTGGGCAATCAGCCCCAGCATTTT.

This clonotype was counted ten times or more. The rearrangement joins TRBV28 to TRBJ1-4, with D unclear. V lost 5 bases to trimming and J lost 5 bases, with 15 bases between them. Germline CDR1 is MDHEN and CDR2 is SYDVKM. This CDR3 is built from 15 residues. For the CDR3, the DNA is TGTGCCAGCAGTGAACCGGGATCGGTAAATGAAAAACTGTTTTTT. Translation: CASSEPGSVNEKLFF.

This clonotype was found many times. The chain combines TRBV12-3 or TRBV12-4 with TRBJ2-2; 10 nucleotides agree with TRBD1. The CDR3 totals 15 residues. V was pared by 5 bases and J by 7 bases, with 7 bases of the junction left unmatched. The CDR3 DNA reads TGTGCCAGCAGTCCGACAGGGGGCGTTAGCGGGGAGCTGTTTTTT. As protein: CASSPTGGVSGELFF.

This clonotype was observed a few times. The J gene is TRBJ2-2, the V gene TRBV6-2 or TRBV6-3; TRBD1 agrees at 10 bases. Looked up from germline, CDR1 is MNHEY and CDR2 is SVGEGT. V lost 6 bases to trimming and J lost 8 bases; unmatched junction nucleotides: 6. The CDR3 runs 14 residues. The CDR3 reads CASRTGGAEGELFF. CDR3 bases: TGTGCCAGCAGGACAGGGGGCGCCGAGGGGGAGCTGTTTTTT.

In this sample, this clonotype turned up many times. Sequence at one end of the junction differs from germline and may be a read error. The rearrangement links TRBV5-1 to TRBJ2-1, with D unclear. This CDR3 has 12 residues. Germline CDR1 reads SGHRS; CDR2 reads YFSETQ. The CDR3 sequence is CASSLLGNEQFF. The CDR3 DNA is TGTGCCAGCAGTTTACTCGGGAATGAGCAGTTCTTC.

This clonotype was picked up many times. The CDR3 here is CASSMTSGSYEQYF. DNA for the CDR3: TGCGCCAGCAGCATGACTAGCGGGTCCTACGAGCAGTACTTC. V is TRBV5-1 and J is TRBJ2-7; the match to TRBD2 covers 10 bases. This CDR3 comprises 14 residues. Trimming took 4 bases from V and 1 from J; bases not matched to a gene: 2. From germline, CDR1 is SGHRS and CDR2 YFSETQ.

This clonotype has a count of ten or more. The CDR3 reads CASSSGTGLNEQYF. The CDR3 DNA reads TGTGCCAGCAGCTCCGGGACAGGGCTCAACGAGCAGTACTTC. The chain recombines TRBV27 with TRBJ2-7, with 9 bases fitting TRBD1. Germline V gene lookup returns CDR1 MNHEY and CDR2 SMNVEV (reference sequence). The CDR3 totals 14 residues. The V and J ends lost 6 bases and 5 bases, in that order; junction bases with no gene match: 8.

This clonotype came up many times. This chain uses TRBV10-1 with TRBJ2-7; D may be TRBD1 (7 bases). CDR1 WNHNN and CDR2 SYGVQD come from the germline V gene (reference sequence). The CDR3 runs to 15 residues. V shed 3 bases and J shed 5 bases, with 17 bases lying between them. For the CDR3, the DNA is TGCGCCAGCAGTGATTCGGGAGACAGGGACGACGAGCAGTACTTC. Translated: CASSDSGDRDDEQYF.

This chain connects TRBV5-6 to TRBJ1-3, with TRBD1 as a possible D gene (5 bases). V gave up 1 base and J gave up 1 base, with 15 bases separating them. This CDR3 is built from 17 residues. Germline loops: CDR1 SGHDT, CDR2 YYEEEE. CDR3 sequence reads: CASSLYRRSESGNTIYF. The CDR3 nucleotides read TGTGCCAGCAGCTTGTACAGGAGGTCGGAATCTGGAAACACCATATATTTT. The full variable domain, completed using reference TRBV5-6 and TRBJ1-3, is DAGVTQSPTHLIKTRGQQVTLRCSPKSGHDTVSWYQQALGQGPQFIFQYYEEEERQRGNFPDRFSGHQFPNYSSELNVNALLLGDSALYLCASSLYRRSESGNTIYFGEGSWLTVV.

The table lists this clonotype with many counts. The V gene is TRBV30, the J gene TRBJ1-4, with D tentatively TRBD1 (5 bases). The germline V and J ends were trimmed by 0 bases and 3 bases, with 17 bases remaining between them. The CDR3 has 17 residues. Germline V gives CDR1 GTSNPN, CDR2 SVGIG (reference sequence). The CDR3 DNA follows: TGTGCCTGGAGTGTACCCACAGGCCCCGTTGCTAATGAAAAACTGTTTTTT. As protein: CAWSVPTGPVANEKLFF.

V usage is TRBV5-5 and J usage is TRBJ2-2; 9 nucleotides agree with TRBD1. This CDR3 has 16 amino acids. V lost 5 bases to trimming and J lost 7 bases; unmatched junction nucleotides: 12. Germline values: CDR1 SGHKS, CDR2 YYEKEE (reference sequence). The DNA for the CDR3 is TGTGCCAGCAGTAGGACCGGGACAGGGCTTATCGGGGAGCTGTTTTTT. Translating gives CASSRTGTGLIGELFF. Full variable domain (missing parts from reference TRBV5-5 and TRBJ2-2): DAGVTQSPTHLIKTRGQQVTLRCSPISGHKSVSWYQQVLGQGPQFIFQYYEKEERGRGNFPDRFSARQFPNYSSELNVNALLLGDSALYLCASSRTGTGLIGELFFGEGSRLTVL.

This chain uses TRBV27 with TRBJ2-1, with 10 bases identical to TRBD2. This CDR3 comprises 15 residues. Germline-derived CDR1 and CDR2 are MNHEY and SMNVEV (reference sequence). J lost 3 bases, V lost 3 bases, and 2 bases had no gene match. CDR3 residues: CASSFLAGDYNEQFF. CDR3 nucleotide sequence: TGTGCCAGCAGTTTTCTAGCGGGAGACTACAATGAGCAGTTCTTC.